The sequence of this T cell receptor beta chain was determined in a study of human T cells and chemical hapten exposure (dated by TCRdb to the early 2020s). Context from the whole study: For sensitization, 2% DPC in acetone was applied to a 2 cm by 2 cm area of upper inner arm skin. Blood was sampled from patients pre-sensitization (week 0) and at 2, 6 and about 24 weeks after DPC sensitization. Alopecia areata with under or over 50% scalp involvement, alopecia totalis and alopecia universalis were represented in the patient cohort, which was mostly female. Patch testing on the upper back used Finn chambers containing 0.01% DPC, with scoring done after 6 days according to International Contact Dermatitis Research Group standards. In alopecia patients, the study followed how the peripheral blood TCR repertoire changed in vivo over primary and secondary sensitization to diphenylcyclopropenone (DPC), a hapten. Weekly therapeutic DPC doses were additionally applied to the scalp of patients throughout the roughly 22-week study period. Libraries were combined into a pool for sequencing, and differences in TCR yield between samples came mainly from small differences in library volumes within the pool. Blood for TCR sequencing was provided by twenty-nine alopecia patients at one to four time points (pre-sensitization, 2, 6 and 24 weeks). Overall results and qualifications from the work: Patch test score correlated positively with the number of PT1 expanded TCRs, reaching significance at thresholds 8, 16 and 32 but not at 4. The number of TCRs above 1 in 1000 frequency did not change with DPC sensitization; there was no evidence of global repertoire structure alterations. Repeated subsampling changed both the strength of the expansion versus patch-test correlation and the threshold at which the correlation became significant. All patients had alopecia, a presumed autoimmune disease, so their immune response might differ from that of healthy individuals. Compared with pre-sensitization or healthy control sets, expanded TCRs formed significantly more large CDR3 similarity clusters, which is consistent with antigen-driven responses.

Reading the label with the study, this specimen's time point is: pre-sensitization, week 0. In light of the paper, this sample's treatment or condition label describes: therapeutic diphenylcyclopropenone sensitization with weekly scalp DPC. Blood at each patch-test visit was drawn before the patch test was applied. To be eligible, patients had to be aged 18 to 70, diagnosed with alopecia and judged suitable for DPC therapy, while pregnant patients were excluded. Total RNA was extracted from unfractionated whole blood collected in Tempus Blood RNA tubes. For CDR1 and CDR2, the germline V gene lists SGHVT and SQSDAQ. Its CDR3 holds 15 amino acids, cysteine through phenylalanine. Only CDR3 DNA remains: 45 bases, in frame from the first base. Cut back by 5 bases and 0 bases, the V and J ends lie 11 bases apart. This clonotype was seen at least ten times. Its binding antigen is unknown. No base qualities exist here, and no much larger clone lies one base off it.

Library preparation employed RACE. Sequencing was carried out with a NextSeq 500. Library preparation attached unique molecular identifiers to individual cDNA molecules for quantitative, reproducible TCR counting. From each blood RNA sample, both TCR alpha and TCR beta chains were sequenced. On the authors' methods: Samples had a median of about 90,000 TCRs, with a range from about 23,224 to 750,000. The Decombinator software suite was used to annotate the V, J and CDR3 of the TCR reads. To make PS versus PT1 abundance plots, every sample was subsampled to the same number of TCRs (28,000). TCRs were defined as expanded if absent before sensitization and observed at least eight times at the 2-week time point. The public sequencing data were trimmed at Q25 with fastp and processed into clonotypes with MiXCR by TCRdb, which kept only in-frame beta chains. Every distinct CDR3 protein forms one entry, paired with its most common genes and DNA. None of the V and J calls come from the authors' own analysis; TCRdb made them. The sample data list over 85,000 distinct CDR3 sequences, and roughly 10% of these were observed just once. The ten most abundant clones make up around 3.3% of the sample.

The sequence joins TRBV7-4 to TRBJ1-3, with the D gene call left open. The TCR originated in a woman aged 55-70 years with alopecia areata. Some clones in this sample may be carry-over from other donors' samples. This sample comprised whole blood, obtained in connection with sensitization to the hapten diphenylcyclopropenone (DPC). The CDR3 has the sequence CASSLWENSGNTIYF. The DNA sequence is as follows: TGTGCCAGCAGCCTATGGGAGAACTCTGGAAACACCATATATTTT.